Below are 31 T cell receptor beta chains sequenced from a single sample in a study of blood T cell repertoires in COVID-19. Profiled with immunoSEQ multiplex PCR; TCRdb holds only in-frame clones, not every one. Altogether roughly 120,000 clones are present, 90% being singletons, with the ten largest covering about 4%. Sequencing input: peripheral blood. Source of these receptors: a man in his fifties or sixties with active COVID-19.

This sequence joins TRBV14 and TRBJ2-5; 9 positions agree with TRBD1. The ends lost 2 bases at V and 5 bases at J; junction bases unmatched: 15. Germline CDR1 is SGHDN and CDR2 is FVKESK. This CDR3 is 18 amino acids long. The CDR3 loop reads CASSQNRDRVFRWETQYF. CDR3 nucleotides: TGTGCCAGCAGCCAAAACCGGGACAGGGTTTTTCGGTGGGAGACCCAGTACTTC.

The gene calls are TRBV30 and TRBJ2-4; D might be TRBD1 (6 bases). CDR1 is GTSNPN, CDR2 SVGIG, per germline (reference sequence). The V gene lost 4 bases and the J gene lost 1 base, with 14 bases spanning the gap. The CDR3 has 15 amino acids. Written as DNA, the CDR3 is TGTGCCTGGACCATAGGGCAGGGGGCCAAAAACATTCAGTACTTC. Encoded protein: CAWTIGQGAKNIQYF.

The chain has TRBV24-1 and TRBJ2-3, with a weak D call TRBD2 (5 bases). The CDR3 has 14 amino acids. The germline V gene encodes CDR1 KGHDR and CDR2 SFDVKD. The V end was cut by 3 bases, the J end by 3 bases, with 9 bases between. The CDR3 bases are TGTGCCACCAGTGATCCAGCGGTGACAGATACGCAGTATTTT. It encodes CATSDPAVTDTQYF.

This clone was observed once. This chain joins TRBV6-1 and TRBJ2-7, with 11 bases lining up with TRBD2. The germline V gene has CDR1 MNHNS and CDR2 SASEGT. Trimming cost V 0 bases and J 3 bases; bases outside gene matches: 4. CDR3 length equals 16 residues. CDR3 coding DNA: TGTGCCAGCAGTGAAGCCCTAGCGGGGGGTAGCTACGAGCAGTACTTC. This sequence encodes CASSEALAGGSYEQYF.

This chain's CDR3 is CASSTKQGEQFF. Written as DNA, the CDR3 is TGCGCCAGCAGCACCAAACAGGGGGAGCAGTTCTTC. The chain couples TRBV5-1 to TRBJ2-1, with 7 positions matching TRBD1. CDR3 length: 12 amino acids. Germline CDR1 SGHRS, CDR2 YFSETQ. The J segment lost 10 bases and the V segment lost 4 bases, leaving 5 bases of the junction unmatched.

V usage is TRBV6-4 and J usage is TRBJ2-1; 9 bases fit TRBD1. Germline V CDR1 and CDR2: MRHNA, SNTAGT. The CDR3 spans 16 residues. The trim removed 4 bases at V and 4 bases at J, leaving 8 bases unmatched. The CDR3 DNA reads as TGTGCCAGCAGTGTGAGGGGGACAGGGACGTACAATGAGCAGTTCTTC. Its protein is CASSVRGTGTYNEQFF.

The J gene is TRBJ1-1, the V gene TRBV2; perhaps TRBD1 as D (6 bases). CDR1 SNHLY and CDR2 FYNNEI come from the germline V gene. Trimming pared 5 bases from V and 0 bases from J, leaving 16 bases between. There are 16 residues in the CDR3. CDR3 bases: TGTGCCAGCAGTCTATCGAGGGACAAGTTGAACACTGAAGCTTTCTTT. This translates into CASSLSRDKLNTEAFF.

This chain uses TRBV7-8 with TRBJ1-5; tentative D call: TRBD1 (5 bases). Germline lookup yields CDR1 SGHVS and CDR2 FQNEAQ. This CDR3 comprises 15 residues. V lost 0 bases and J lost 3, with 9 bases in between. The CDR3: CASSLAGRANQPQHF. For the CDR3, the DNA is TGTGCCAGCAGCTTAGCGGGCAGGGCCAATCAGCCCCAGCATTTT.

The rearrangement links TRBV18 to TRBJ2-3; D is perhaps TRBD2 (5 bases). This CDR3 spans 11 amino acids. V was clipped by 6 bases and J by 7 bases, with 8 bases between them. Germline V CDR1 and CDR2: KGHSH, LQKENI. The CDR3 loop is CASSGVNTQYF. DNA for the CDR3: TGTGCCAGCTCCGGGGTCAATACGCAGTATTTT.

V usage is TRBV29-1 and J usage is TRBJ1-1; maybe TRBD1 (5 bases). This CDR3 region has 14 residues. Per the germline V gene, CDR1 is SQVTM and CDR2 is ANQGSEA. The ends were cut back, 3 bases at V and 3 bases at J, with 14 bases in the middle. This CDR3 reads CSVDRAQMDTEAFF. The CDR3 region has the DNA TGCAGCGTTGACAGGGCCCAAATGGACACTGAAGCTTTCTTT.

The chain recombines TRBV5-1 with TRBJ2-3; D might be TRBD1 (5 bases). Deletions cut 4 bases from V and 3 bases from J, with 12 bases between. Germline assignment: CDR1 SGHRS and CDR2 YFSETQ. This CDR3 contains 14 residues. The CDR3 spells CASSQQDATDTQYF. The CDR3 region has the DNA TGCGCCAGCAGCCAACAGGATGCAACAGATACGCAGTATTTT.

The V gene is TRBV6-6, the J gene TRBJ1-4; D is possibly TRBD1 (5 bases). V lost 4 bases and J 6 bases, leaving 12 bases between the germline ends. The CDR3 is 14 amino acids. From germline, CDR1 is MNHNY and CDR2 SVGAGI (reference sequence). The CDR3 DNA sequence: TGTGCCAGCAGTTTTCCACAGGATCATGAAAAACTGTTTTTT. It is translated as CASSFPQDHEKLFF.

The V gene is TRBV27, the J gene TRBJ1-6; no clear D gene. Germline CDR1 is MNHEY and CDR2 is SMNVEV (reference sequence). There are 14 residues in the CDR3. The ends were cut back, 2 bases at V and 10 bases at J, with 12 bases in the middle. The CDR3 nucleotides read TGTGCCAGCAGTTTACTGCAGGTAGTCTCACCCCTCCACTTT. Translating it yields CASSLLQVVSPLHF.

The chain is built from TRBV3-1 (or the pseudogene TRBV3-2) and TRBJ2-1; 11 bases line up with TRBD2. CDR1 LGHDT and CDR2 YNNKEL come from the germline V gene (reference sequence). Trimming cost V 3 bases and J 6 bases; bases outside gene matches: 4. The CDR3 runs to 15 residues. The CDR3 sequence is CASSQVLAGANEQFF. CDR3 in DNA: TGTGCCAGCAGCCAGGTACTAGCGGGAGCCAATGAGCAGTTCTTC.

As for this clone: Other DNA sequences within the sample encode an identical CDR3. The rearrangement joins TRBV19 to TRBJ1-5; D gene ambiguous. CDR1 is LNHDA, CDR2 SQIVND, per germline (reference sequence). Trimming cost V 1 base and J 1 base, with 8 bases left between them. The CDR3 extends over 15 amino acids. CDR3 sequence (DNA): TGTGCCAGTAGTATAGGGGGAGGGAGCAATCAGCCCCAGCATTTT. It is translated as CASSIGGGSNQPQHF.

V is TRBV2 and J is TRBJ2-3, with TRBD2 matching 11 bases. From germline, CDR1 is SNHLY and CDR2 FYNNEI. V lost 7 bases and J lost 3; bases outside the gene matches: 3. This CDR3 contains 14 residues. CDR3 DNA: TGTGCCAGCACCCGACTAGCGGGGACAGATACGCAGTATTTT. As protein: CASTRLAGTDTQYF. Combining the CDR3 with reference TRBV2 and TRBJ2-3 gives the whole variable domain EPEVTQTPSHQVTQMGQEVILRCVPISNHLYFYWYRQILGQKVEFLVSFYNNEISEKSEIFDDQFSVERPDGSNFTLKIRSTKLEDSAMYFCASTRLAGTDTQYFGPGTRLTVL.

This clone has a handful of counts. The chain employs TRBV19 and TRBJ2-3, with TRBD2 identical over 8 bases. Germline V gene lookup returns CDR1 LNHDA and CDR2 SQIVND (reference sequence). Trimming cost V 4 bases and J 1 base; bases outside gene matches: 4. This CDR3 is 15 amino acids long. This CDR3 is CASSSSAGGTDTQYF. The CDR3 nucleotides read TGTGCCAGTAGTAGCTCAGCGGGAGGCACAGATACGCAGTATTTT.

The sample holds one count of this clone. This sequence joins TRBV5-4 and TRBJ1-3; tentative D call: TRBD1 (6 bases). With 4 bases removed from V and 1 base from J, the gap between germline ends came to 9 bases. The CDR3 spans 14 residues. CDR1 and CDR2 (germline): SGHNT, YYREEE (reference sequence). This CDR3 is CASSDRSSGNTIYF. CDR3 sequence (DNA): TGTGCCAGCAGCGACAGGAGTTCTGGAAACACCATATATTTT.

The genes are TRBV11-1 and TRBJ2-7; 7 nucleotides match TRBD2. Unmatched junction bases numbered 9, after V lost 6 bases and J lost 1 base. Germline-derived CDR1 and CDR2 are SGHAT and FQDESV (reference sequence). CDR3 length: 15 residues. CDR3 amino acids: CASRESGVGSYEQYF. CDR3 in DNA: TGTGCCAGCAGAGAAAGCGGGGTGGGATCCTACGAGCAGTACTTC.

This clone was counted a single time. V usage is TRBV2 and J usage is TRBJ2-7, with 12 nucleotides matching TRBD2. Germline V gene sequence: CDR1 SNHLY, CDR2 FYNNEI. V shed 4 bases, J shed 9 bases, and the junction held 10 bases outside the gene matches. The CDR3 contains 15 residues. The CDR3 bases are TGTGCCAGCAGTGCAATGACTAGCGGGAGTGCGGGGCAGTACGTC. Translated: CASSAMTSGSAGQYV.

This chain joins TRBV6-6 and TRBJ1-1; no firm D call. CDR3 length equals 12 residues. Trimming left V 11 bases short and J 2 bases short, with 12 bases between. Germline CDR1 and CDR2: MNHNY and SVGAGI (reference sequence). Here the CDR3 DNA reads TGTGCCTTGGGAGGGATTAACACTGAAGCTTTCTTT. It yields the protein CALGGINTEAFF.

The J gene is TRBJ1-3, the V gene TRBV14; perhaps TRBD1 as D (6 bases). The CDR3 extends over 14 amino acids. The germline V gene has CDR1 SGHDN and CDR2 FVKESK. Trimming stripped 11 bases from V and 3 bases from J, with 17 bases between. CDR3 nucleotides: TGTGCCCGAGAGGGGGTCTGTTGTGGAAACACCATATATTTT. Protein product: CAREGVCCGNTIYF. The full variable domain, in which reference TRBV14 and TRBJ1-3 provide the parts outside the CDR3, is EAGVTQFPSHSVIEKGQTVTLRCDPISGHDNLYWYRRVMGKEIKFLLHFVKESKQDESGMPNNRFLAERTGGTYSTLKVQPAELEDSGVYFCAREGVCCGNTIYFGEGSWLTVV.

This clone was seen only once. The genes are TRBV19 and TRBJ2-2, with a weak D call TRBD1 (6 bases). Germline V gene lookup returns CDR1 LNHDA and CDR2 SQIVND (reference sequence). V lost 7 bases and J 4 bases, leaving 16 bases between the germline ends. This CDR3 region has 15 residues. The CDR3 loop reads CASTGASGSTGELFF. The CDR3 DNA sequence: TGTGCCAGTACAGGGGCGAGCGGAAGCACCGGGGAGCTGTTTTTT.

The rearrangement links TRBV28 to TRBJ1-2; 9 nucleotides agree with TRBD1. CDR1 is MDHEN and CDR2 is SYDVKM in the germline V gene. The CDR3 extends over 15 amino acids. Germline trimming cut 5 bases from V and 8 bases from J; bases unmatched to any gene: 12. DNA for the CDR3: TGTGCCAGCAGTCCTTCTGGGACAGGGCAGGGAGGCTACACCTTC. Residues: CASSPSGTGQGGYTF.

The CDR3 region has the DNA TGTGCCAGTAGGAGAGGGAGGGAGAACACTGAAGCTTTCTTT. It encodes CASRRGRENTEAFF. This rearrangement joins TRBV19 to TRBJ1-1, with D uncertain. V was cut by 6 bases and J by 1 base, with 12 bases left in between. Germline V CDR1 and CDR2: LNHDA, SQIVND (reference sequence). The CDR3 totals 14 residues.

CDR3 sequence: CASSHSPGQANNEQFF. In nucleotides, the CDR3 is TGTGCCAGCAGCCATTCTCCGGGACAGGCTAACAATGAGCAGTTCTTC. This chain links TRBV3-1 (or the pseudogene TRBV3-2) with TRBJ2-1; the match to TRBD1 covers 8 bases. The V segment lost 3 bases and the J segment 5 bases; nucleotides outside the gene matches: 9. CDR1 is LGHDT and CDR2 is YNNKEL in the germline V gene (reference sequence). The CDR3 has 16 amino acids.

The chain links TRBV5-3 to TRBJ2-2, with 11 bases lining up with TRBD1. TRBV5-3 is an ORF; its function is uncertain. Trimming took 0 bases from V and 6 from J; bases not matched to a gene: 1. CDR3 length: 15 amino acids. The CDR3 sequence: CARSLGDRGSGELFF. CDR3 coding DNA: TGTGCCAGAAGCTTGGGGGACAGGGGGTCCGGGGAGCTGTTTTTT.

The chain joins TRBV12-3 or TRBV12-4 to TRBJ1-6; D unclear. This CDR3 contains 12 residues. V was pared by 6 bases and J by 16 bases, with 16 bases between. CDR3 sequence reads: CASSPTRARLHF. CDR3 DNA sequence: TGTGCCAGCAGCCCGACACGAGCCCGTCTCCACTTT.

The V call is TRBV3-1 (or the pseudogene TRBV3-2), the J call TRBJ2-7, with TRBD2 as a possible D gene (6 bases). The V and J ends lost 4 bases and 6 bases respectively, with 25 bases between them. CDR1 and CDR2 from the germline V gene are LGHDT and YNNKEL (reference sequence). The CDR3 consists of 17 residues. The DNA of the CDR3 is TGTGCCAGCAGCCTAAGGGATCCCGGGACTCTCCCCCGCGAGCAGTACTTC. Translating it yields CASSLRDPGTLPREQYF.

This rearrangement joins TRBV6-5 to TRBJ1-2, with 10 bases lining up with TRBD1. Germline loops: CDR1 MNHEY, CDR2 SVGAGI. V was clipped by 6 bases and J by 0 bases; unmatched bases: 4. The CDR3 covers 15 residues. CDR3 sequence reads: CASRTGGYTNYGYTF. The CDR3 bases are TGTGCCAGCAGGACAGGGGGCTATACTAACTATGGCTACACCTTC.

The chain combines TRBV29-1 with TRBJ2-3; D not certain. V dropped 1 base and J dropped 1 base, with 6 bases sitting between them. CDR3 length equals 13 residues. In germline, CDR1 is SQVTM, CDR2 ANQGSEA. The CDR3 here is CSVEASRTDTQYF. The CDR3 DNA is TGCAGCGTTGAAGCGTCCCGCACAGATACGCAGTATTTT.